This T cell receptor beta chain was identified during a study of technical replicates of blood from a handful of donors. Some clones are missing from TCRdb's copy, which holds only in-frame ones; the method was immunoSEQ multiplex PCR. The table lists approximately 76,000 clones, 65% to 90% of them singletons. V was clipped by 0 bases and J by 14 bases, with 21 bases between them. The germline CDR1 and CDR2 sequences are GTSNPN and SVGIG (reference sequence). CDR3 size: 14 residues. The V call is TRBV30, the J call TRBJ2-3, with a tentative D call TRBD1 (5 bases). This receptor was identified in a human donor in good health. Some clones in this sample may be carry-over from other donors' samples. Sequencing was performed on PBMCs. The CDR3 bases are TGTGCCTGGAGTGTAACTCCCTTGGGGCCAGGCCTGTATTTT. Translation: CAWSVTPLGPGLYF.